A single sample is the source of the 22 T cell receptor beta chains below, sequenced in a study of OX40 agonist ivuxolimab in advanced cancers. Produced via immunoSEQ multiplex PCR; TCRdb's table is partial and in-frame only. Among roughly 49,000 clones listed, about 86% were seen once. Material: CD4+ or CD8+ T cells sorted from blood, obtained in a trial of the OX40 agonist ivuxolimab. These receptors were obtained from an adult with an advanced solid tumor such as melanoma, head and neck, liver or kidney cancer.

This clone was seen only a few times. The gene calls are TRBV11-2 and TRBJ2-7; TRBD1 aligns across 9 bases. This CDR3 is built from 13 residues. J was trimmed by 5 bases and V by 4 bases; bases with no gene match: 3. Germline CDR1 SGHAT, CDR2 FQNNGV. This chain's CDR3 is CASSWDRADEQYF. The CDR3 DNA follows: TGTGCCAGCAGCTGGGACAGGGCCGACGAGCAGTACTTC.

The chain links TRBV19 to TRBJ1-5, with D possibly TRBD1 on 5 matching bases. This CDR3 has 14 amino acids. Germline V gene sequence: CDR1 LNHDA, CDR2 SQIVND (reference sequence). Trimming took off 6 bases at V and 0 bases at J, with 9 bases between the two ends. CDR3 bases: TGTGCCAGTAGCAGGGCCCCTAGCAATCAGCCCCAGCATTTT. Residues: CASSRAPSNQPQHF.

This clone was observed once. The chain joins TRBV5-1 to TRBJ2-1; TRBD2 agrees at 11 bases. The CDR3 totals 16 residues. The junction had 14 bases not matched to a gene; V was cut back by 10 bases and J by 5 bases. The V gene's germline CDR1 is SGHRS and CDR2 YFSETQ. This CDR3 is CASRPNSGRADNEQFF. In DNA form, the CDR3 reads TGCGCCTCCCGTCCCAATAGCGGGAGGGCCGACAATGAGCAGTTCTTC. The full variable domain, with the rest looked up from reference TRBV5-1 and TRBJ2-1, is KAGVTQTPRYLIKTRGQQVTLSCSPISGHRSVSWYQQTPGQGLQFLFEYFSETQRNKGNFPGRFSGRQFSNSRSEMNVSTLELGDSALYLCASRPNSGRADNEQFFGPGTRLTVL.

This chain joins TRBV4-2 and TRBJ2-1; D unresolved. This CDR3 contains 14 residues. The V gene's germline CDR1 is LGHNA and CDR2 YNFKEQ. V lost 3 bases and J 1 base, leaving 7 bases between the germline ends. The CDR3 DNA reads TGTGCCAGCAGCCATTTAGGGTCCTACAATGAGCAGTTCTTC. Residues: CASSHLGSYNEQFF.

The chain uses TRBV5-1 and TRBJ1-3, with D hard to call. This CDR3 is 16 amino acids long. Germline CDR1 reads SGHRS; CDR2 reads YFSETQ. V was pared by 1 base and J by 4 bases, with 15 bases between. As DNA, the CDR3 is TGCGCCAGCAGCTTGATCGGGCAGGCCGGCGGAAACACCATATATTTT. Its protein is CASSLIGQAGGNTIYF.

V and J are TRBV7-9 and TRBJ2-3; D possibly corresponds to TRBD1 (5 bases). The V end was cut by 2 bases, the J end by 4 bases, with 10 bases between. The CDR3 has 14 residues. CDR1 and CDR2 (germline): SEHNR, FQNEAQ (reference sequence). Here the CDR3 DNA reads TGTGCCAGCAGCTTATCAGGGTCGGCAGATACGCAGTATTTT. This gives the protein CASSLSGSADTQYF. The full variable domain, rest sourced from reference TRBV7-9 and TRBJ2-3, is DTGVSQNPRHKITKRGQNVTFRCDPISEHNRLYWYRQTLGQGPEFLTYFQNEAQLEKSRLLSDRFSAERPKGSFSTLEIQRTEQGDSAMYLCASSLSGSADTQYFGPGTRLTVL.

The CDR3 DNA sequence: TGTGCCCGACAGGGGGCTCGGAGTTCACCCCTCCACTTT. This translates into CARQGARSSPLHF. The chain joins TRBV30 to TRBJ1-6, with 10 nucleotides matching TRBD1. There are 13 residues in the CDR3. Germline V gene sequence: CDR1 GTSNPN, CDR2 SVGIG (reference sequence). J lost 9 bases, V lost 8 bases, and 7 bases had no gene match.

The chain couples TRBV2 to TRBJ2-7; a possible D gene is TRBD1 (5 bases). From germline, CDR1 is SNHLY and CDR2 FYNNEI. This CDR3 is 12 amino acids long. The germline V and J ends were trimmed by 6 bases and 4 bases, with 10 bases remaining between them. CDR3 nucleotide sequence: TGTGCCAGCAGCCGGAACAGGTACGAGCAGTACTTC. This sequence encodes CASSRNRYEQYF.

V gene TRBV7-2 combines with J gene TRBJ2-1; D remains unclear. This CDR3 comprises 13 residues. Germline V gives CDR1 SGHTA, CDR2 FQGNSA. Trimming left V 1 base short and J 5 bases short, with 6 bases between. CDR3 sequence: CASSLDRDNEQFF. The CDR3, as DNA: TGTGCCAGCAGCTTAGACCGGGACAATGAGCAGTTCTTC.

This clone was seen a handful of times. The chain combines TRBV5-1 with TRBJ2-1, with TRBD2 matching 13 bases. The CDR3 spans 15 residues. V gave up 4 bases and J gave up 7 bases; unmatched junction bases: 5. CDR1 SGHRS and CDR2 YFSETQ come from the germline V gene. In DNA, the CDR3 is TGCGCCAGCAGCCTACTAGCGGGAGGGCCGAATGAGCAGTTCTTC. Encoded protein: CASSLLAGGPNEQFF.

This chain joins TRBV29-1 and TRBJ1-1; no definite D call. CDR3 size: 12 residues. Germline assignment: CDR1 SQVTM and CDR2 ANQGSEA. V dropped 3 bases and J dropped 1 base, with 6 bases sitting between them. The CDR3: CSVDRTNTEAFF. Written as DNA, the CDR3 is TGCAGCGTTGACAGGACGAACACTGAAGCTTTCTTT.

The rearrangement joins TRBV28 to TRBJ2-7; D may correspond to TRBD1 or TRBD2 (5 bases each). The CDR3 contains 15 residues. CDR1 and CDR2 (germline): MDHEN, SYDVKM. V dropped 5 bases and J dropped 3 bases, with 17 bases sitting between them. The CDR3 is CASSPGTVRIYEQYF. Written as DNA, the CDR3 is TGTGCCAGCAGTCCGGGGACGGTTAGGATCTACGAGCAGTACTTC.

This chain joins TRBV27 and TRBJ2-7, with D possibly being TRBD2 (5 bases). Germline V gene lookup returns CDR1 MNHEY and CDR2 SMNVEV (reference sequence). The CDR3 length is 13 residues. The ends were cut back, 5 bases at V and 3 bases at J, with 11 bases in the middle. The CDR3 nucleotides are TGTGCCAGCAGTCCCCGCCGGGACTACGAGCAGTACTTC. It translates to CASSPRRDYEQYF.

The rearrangement uses TRBV6-9 and TRBJ1-2; 9 bases line up with TRBD1. This CDR3 has 14 residues. Germline trimming cut 3 bases from V and 7 bases from J; bases unmatched to any gene: 6. Germline lookup yields CDR1 MNHGY and CDR2 SVAAGI. This CDR3 is CASSYTTGQGGYTF. DNA for the CDR3: TGTGCCAGCAGTTACACGACGGGACAGGGTGGCTACACCTTC.

This clone was observed a handful of times. The CDR3 DNA sequence: TGTGCCACCCAGCAGGCAGGAACCTCTGGAAACACCATATATTTT. Protein: CATQQAGTSGNTIYF. This chain connects TRBV10-3 to TRBJ1-3; D is undetermined. The germline gives CDR1 ENHRY, CDR2 SYGVKD. Trimming took off 10 bases at V and 0 bases at J, with 16 bases between the two ends. The CDR3 consists of 15 residues.

V gene TRBV11-3 combines with J gene TRBJ2-1, with TRBD1 as a possible D gene (5 bases). The length of the CDR3 is 12 residues. Germline CDR1 is SGHNT and CDR2 is YENEEA. Trimming cost V 5 bases and J 9 bases, with 11 bases left between them. CDR3 loop: CASSPERGEQFF. In DNA, the CDR3 is TGTGCCAGCAGCCCTGAAAGGGGTGAGCAGTTCTTC. The full variable domain, in which reference TRBV11-3 and TRBJ2-1 provide the parts outside the CDR3, is EAGVVQSPRYKIIEKKQPVAFWCNPISGHNTLYWYLQNLGQGPELLIRYENEEAVDDSQLPKDRFSAERLKGVDSTLKIQPAELGDSAVYLCASSPERGEQFFGPGTRLTVL.

This clone was counted a few times. The V gene is TRBV19, the J gene TRBJ1-5; D is undetermined. The length of the CDR3 is 18 residues. The germline V and J ends were trimmed by 1 base and 0 bases, with 16 bases remaining between them. Germline V gene data show CDR1 as LNHDA and CDR2 as SQIVND (reference sequence). The CDR3 DNA is TGTGCCAGTAGTATAGCCCACGTGGATGACTATAGCAATCAGCCCCAGCATTTT. This encodes CASSIAHVDDYSNQPQHF.

This chain uses TRBV7-2 with TRBJ2-3; D tentatively fits TRBD1 or TRBD2 (6 bases each). The CDR3 is 16 residues long. Germline assignment: CDR1 SGHTA and CDR2 FQGNSA. Trimming took 5 bases from V and 6 from J, leaving 21 bases between them. The CDR3 DNA sequence: TGTGCCAGCAGCCGTAATCCCCGAGGGGGGCGGGATACGCAGTATTTT. Its translation: CASSRNPRGGRDTQYF.

The table lists this clone with a few counts. The chain has TRBV5-1 and TRBJ2-3; weak D call: TRBD2 (6 bases). Trimming shortened V by 9 bases and J by 3 bases, and 14 bases separated the two germline ends. The CDR3 extends over 13 amino acids. Germline V gene data show CDR1 as SGHRS and CDR2 as YFSETQ. CDR3 nucleotides: TGCGCCACCAGGAATAGCGGTACAGATACGCAGTATTTT. Translating gives CATRNSGTDTQYF.

This rearrangement joins TRBV9 to TRBJ2-1, with 7 bases that match TRBD2. V dropped 4 bases and J dropped 9; count of bases not matched to a gene: 10. The CDR3 is 14 amino acids. Germline lookup yields CDR1 SGDLS and CDR2 YYNGEE. For the CDR3, the DNA is TGTGCCAGCAGCCCCCAAGATGGGAGGGTTGAGCAGTTCTTC. Its translation is CASSPQDGRVEQFF. Full variable domain (missing parts from reference TRBV9 and TRBJ2-1): DSGVTQTPKHLITATGQRVTLRCSPRSGDLSVYWYQQSLDQGLQFLIQYYNGEERAKGNILERFSAQQFPDLHSELNLSSLELGDSALYFCASSPQDGRVEQFFGPGTRLTVL.

The chain combines TRBV7-9 with TRBJ1-2, with TRBD1 identical over 8 bases. The CDR3 is 13 residues long. V lost 7 bases and J lost 4; bases outside the gene matches: 5. Germline V lookup: CDR1 SEHNR, CDR2 FQNEAQ (reference sequence). The CDR3: CASTFDRGYGYTF. CDR3 sequence (DNA): TGTGCCAGCACGTTCGACAGGGGCTATGGCTACACCTTC.

The chain has TRBV7-2 and TRBJ1-1; D is unresolved. The CDR3 length is 18 residues. V shed 5 bases and J shed 6 bases, with 28 bases lying between them. Germline CDR1 is SGHTA and CDR2 is FQGNSA. In DNA, the CDR3 is TGTGCCAGCAGCCTCAAACGACCGGGTTTTTCTCGTCTATCTGAAGCTTTCTTT. This encodes CASSLKRPGFSRLSEAFF.